What follows describes a single TCR beta chain. As yet, its antigen is unknown. Naive CD8 isolation took CD45RO-negative cells positively selected for CCR7 and excluded terminally differentiated effector memory CD45RA+ cells. The data were taken from a study of shared clonotypes between healthy human individuals. Clones were sequenced by immunoSEQ multiplex PCR, and TCRdb holds only the in-frame ones, with some missing. The table lists around 1.9 million clones, roughly 93% of them singletons, with more than 1.5% in the top ten. Germline lookup yields CDR1 SGHKS and CDR2 YYEKEE (reference sequence). This CDR3 comprises 14 residues. After removal of 0 bases from V and 6 bases from J, the junction contained 3 bases not matched to a gene. Study-wide results and caveats: Around 4.7% of naive CD4 clonotypes were shared across a few donors. Collection of samples was limited to blood; tissue repertoires likely differ.

The receptor was derived from a man aged 18 to 29 in good health. Some clones in this sample may be carry-over from other donors' samples. The chain uses TRBV5-5 and TRBJ2-3; 8 bases match TRBD1. Sequencing was carried out using naive CD8+ T cells from PBMCs. This chain's CDR3 is CASSLGRTGDTQYF. CDR3 in DNA: TGTGCCAGCAGCTTGGGTCGGACAGGGGATACGCAGTATTTT.